The clone carrying this TCR beta chain showed up many times. As yet, its antigen is unknown. Using constant-segment primers, 5'RACE produced TCR alpha and TCR beta cDNA libraries carrying sample barcodes and UMIs. TCRdb called the 5' RACE reads again in MiXCR, with one record for every CDR3 protein. This table has some 310,000 distinct CDR3 sequences, about 20% appearing once. This specimen comes from a study of T-cell memory formation after mild COVID-19. Overall study findings and caveats: Contracting clones from day 15 to 85 showed balanced CD4/CD8; later expanders favored CD4+. CD4+ contracting clones were mainly CM and EM; CD8+ ones, EMRA. That cross-reactive memory joined was suggested by some responding clones appearing in pre-infection memory.

CDR1 is ENHRY and CDR2 is SYGVKD in the germline V gene. With 8 bases removed from V and 5 bases from J, the gap between germline ends came to 9 bases. This CDR3 has 11 residues. The chain links TRBV10-3 to TRBJ2-5; the D call may be TRBD1 or TRBD2 (5 bases each). Sequenced: PBMCs or a T cell subset sorted from them (not recorded which). This sequence was found in a man aged 18 to 29 who had mild COVID-19 (a few samples of this study predate the infection). Cell type and time point are not known. DNA of the CDR3: TGTGCCATCTCTCGGGGCGAGACCCAGTACTTC. Translation: CAISRGETQYF.